What follows describes a single TCR beta chain. V dropped 6 bases and J dropped 4; count of bases not matched to a gene: 4. Germline V gene sequence: CDR1 SGHDT, CDR2 YYEEEE. This CDR3 has 13 amino acids. The sample comes from a study of blood T cell repertoires in COVID-19. Study summary: COVID-19 samples collected from the United States, Italy and Spain covered acute and convalescent phases. From T cells, B-cell-depleted T cells, or PBMCs came the material, which was cDNA or gDNA.

The data were produced by immunoSEQ multiplex PCR, yet TCRdb's version contains in-frame clones alone and is incomplete. The repertoire holds around 190,000 clones, with 75% to 85% as singletons. This TCR came from a human donor in a cohort sampled during active COVID-19. What was sequenced was peripheral blood. This chain links TRBV5-6 with TRBJ2-5, with TRBD2 matching over 9 bases. The CDR3 region has the DNA TGTGCCAGCACCCTGCGGGGGGGAGAGACCCAGTACTTC. It encodes CASTLRGGETQYF.